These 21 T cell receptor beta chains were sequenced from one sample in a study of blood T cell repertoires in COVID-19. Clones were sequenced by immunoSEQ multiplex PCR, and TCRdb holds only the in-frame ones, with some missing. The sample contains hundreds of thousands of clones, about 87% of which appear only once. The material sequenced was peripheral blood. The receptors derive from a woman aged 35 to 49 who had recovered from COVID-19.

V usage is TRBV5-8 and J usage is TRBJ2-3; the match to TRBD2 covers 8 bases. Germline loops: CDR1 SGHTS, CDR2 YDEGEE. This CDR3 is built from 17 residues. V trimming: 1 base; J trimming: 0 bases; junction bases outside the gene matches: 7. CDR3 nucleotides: TGTGCCAGCAGCTTGTACGGGGGGGCCCTAAGCACAGATACGCAGTATTTT. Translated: CASSLYGGALSTDTQYF. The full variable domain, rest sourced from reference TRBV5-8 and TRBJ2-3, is EAGVTQSPTHLIKTRGQQATLRCSPISGHTSVYWYQQALGLGLQFLLWYDEGEERNRGNFPPRFSGRQFPNYSSELNVNALELEDSALYLCASSLYGGALSTDTQYFGPGTRLTVL.

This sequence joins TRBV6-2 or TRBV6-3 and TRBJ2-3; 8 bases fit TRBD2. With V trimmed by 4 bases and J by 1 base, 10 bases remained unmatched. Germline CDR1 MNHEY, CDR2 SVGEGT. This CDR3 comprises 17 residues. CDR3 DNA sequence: TGTGCCAGCAGTTTTACCGGGACTAGGTATGGCACAGATACGCAGTATTTT. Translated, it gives CASSFTGTRYGTDTQYF.

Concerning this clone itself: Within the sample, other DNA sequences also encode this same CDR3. This CDR3 reads CASSQGYGYTF. In DNA, the CDR3 is TGTGCCAGTTCTCAGGGATATGGCTACACCTTC. The rearrangement joins TRBV6-5 to TRBJ1-2; weak D call: TRBD1 (5 bases). V lost 9 bases to trimming and J lost 5 bases, with 10 bases between them. Germline V gene data show CDR1 as MNHEY and CDR2 as SVGAGI. The CDR3 length is 11 residues.

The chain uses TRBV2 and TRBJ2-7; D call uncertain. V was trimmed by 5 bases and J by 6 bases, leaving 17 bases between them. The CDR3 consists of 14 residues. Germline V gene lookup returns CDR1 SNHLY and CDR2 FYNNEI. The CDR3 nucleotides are TGTGCCAGCAGTCCGAGCCCCATTTCCCGCGAGCAGTACTTC. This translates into CASSPSPISREQYF.

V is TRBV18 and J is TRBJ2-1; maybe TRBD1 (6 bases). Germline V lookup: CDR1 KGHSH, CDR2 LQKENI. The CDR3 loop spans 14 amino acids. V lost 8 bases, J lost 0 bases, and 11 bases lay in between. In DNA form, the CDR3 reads TGTGCCAGCGGGGGCGTTAGCTCCTACAATGAGCAGTTCTTC. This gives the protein CASGGVSSYNEQFF.

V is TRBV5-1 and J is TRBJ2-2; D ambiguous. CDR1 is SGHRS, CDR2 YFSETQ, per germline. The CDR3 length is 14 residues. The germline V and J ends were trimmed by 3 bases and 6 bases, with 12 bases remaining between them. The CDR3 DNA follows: TGCGCCAGCAGCTCAACTTTATCGTCCGGGGAGCTGTTTTTT. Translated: CASSSTLSSGELFF.

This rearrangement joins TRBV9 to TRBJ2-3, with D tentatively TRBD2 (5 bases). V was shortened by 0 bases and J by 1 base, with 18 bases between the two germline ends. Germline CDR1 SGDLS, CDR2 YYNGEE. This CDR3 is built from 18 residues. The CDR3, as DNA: TGTGCCAGCAGCGTAGGGGTCGGGGAGACGTGGGGCACAGATACGCAGTATTTT. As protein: CASSVGVGETWGTDTQYF.

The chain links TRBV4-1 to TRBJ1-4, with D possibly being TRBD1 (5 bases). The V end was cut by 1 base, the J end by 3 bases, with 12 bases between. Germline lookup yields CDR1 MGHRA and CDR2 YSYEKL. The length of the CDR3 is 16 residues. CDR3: CASSQGSGAANEKLFF. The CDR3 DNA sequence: TGCGCCAGCAGCCAAGGAAGCGGGGCAGCTAATGAAAAACTGTTTTTT.

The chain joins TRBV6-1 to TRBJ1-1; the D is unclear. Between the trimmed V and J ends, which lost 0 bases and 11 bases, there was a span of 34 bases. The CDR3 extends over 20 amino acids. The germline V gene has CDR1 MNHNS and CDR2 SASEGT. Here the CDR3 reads CASSEAGRRGFLARRSEAFF. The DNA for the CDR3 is TGTGCCAGCAGTGAAGCCGGGAGGAGAGGGTTCTTGGCGCGCAGATCCGAGGCTTTCTTT.

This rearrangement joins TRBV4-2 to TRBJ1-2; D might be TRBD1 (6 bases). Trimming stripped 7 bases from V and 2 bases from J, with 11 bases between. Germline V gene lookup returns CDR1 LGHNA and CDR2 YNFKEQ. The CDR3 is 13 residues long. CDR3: CASTLRGNYGYTF. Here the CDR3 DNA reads TGTGCCAGCACTCTTAGGGGGAACTATGGCTACACCTTC.

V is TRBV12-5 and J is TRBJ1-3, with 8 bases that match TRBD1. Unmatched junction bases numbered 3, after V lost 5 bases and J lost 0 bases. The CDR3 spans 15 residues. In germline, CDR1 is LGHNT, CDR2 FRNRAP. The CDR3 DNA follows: TGTGCTAGTGGTCAGGGGGCCTACTCTGGAAACACCATATATTTT. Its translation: CASGQGAYSGNTIYF.

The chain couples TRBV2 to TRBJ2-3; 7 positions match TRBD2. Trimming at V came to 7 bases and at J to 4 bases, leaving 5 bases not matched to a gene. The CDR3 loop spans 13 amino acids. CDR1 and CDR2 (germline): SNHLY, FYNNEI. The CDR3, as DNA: TGTGCCAGCATCGGGGGGACTGCAGATACGCAGTATTTT. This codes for CASIGGTADTQYF.

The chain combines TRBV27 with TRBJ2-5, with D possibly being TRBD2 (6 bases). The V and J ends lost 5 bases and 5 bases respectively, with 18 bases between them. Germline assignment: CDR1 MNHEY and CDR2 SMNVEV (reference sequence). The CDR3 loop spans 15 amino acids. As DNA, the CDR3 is TGTGCCAGCAGTCCCCTATGGGGGGTGGGCGAGACCCAGTACTTC. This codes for CASSPLWGVGETQYF.

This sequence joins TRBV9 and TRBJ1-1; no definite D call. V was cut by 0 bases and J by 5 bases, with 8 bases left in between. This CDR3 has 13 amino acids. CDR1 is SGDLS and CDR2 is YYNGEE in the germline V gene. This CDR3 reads CASSVARHTEAFF. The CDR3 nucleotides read TGTGCCAGCAGCGTAGCGAGACATACTGAAGCTTTCTTT.

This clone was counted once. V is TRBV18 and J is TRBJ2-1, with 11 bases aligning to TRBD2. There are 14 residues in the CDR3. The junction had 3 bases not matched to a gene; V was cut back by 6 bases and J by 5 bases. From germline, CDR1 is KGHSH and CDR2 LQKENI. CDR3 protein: CASSQGLADNEQFF. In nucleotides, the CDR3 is TGTGCCAGCTCCCAGGGACTAGCGGACAATGAGCAGTTCTTC.

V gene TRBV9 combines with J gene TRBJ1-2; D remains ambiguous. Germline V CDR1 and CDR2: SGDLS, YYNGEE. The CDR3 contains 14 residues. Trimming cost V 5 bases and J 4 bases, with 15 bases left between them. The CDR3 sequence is CASSPRIGSYGYTF. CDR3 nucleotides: TGTGCCAGCAGTCCCCGTATCGGTAGCTATGGCTACACCTTC.

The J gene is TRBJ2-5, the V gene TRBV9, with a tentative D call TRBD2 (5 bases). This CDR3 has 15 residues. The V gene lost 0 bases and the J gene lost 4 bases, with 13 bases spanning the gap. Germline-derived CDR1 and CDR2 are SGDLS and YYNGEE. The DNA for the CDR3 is TGTGCCAGCAGCGTAGGGGCTAGCTTTGGAGAGACCCAGTACTTC. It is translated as CASSVGASFGETQYF.

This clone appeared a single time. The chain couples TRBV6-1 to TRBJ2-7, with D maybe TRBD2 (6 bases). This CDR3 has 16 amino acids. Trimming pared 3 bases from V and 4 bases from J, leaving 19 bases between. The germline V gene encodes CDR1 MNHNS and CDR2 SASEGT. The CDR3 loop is CASSERGRLGGYEQYF. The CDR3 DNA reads TGTGCCAGCAGTGAGCGGGGTCGGCTCGGGGGATACGAGCAGTACTTC.

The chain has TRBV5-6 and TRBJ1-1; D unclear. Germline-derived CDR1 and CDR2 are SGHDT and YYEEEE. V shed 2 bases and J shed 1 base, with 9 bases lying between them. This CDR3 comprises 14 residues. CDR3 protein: CASSFAPRNTEAFF. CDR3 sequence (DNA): TGTGCCAGCAGCTTCGCACCCAGGAACACTGAAGCTTTCTTT. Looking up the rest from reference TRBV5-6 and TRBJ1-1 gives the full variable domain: DAGVTQSPTHLIKTRGQQVTLRCSPKSGHDTVSWYQQALGQGPQFIFQYYEEEERQRGNFPDRFSGHQFPNYSSELNVNALLLGDSALYLCASSFAPRNTEAFFGQGTRLTVV.

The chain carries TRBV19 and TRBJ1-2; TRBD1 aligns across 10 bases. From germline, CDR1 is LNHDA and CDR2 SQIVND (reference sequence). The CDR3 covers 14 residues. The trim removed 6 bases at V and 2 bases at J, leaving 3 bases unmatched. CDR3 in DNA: TGTGCCAGTAGACGGGGACAGGGGAACTATGGCTACACCTTC. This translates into CASRRGQGNYGYTF.

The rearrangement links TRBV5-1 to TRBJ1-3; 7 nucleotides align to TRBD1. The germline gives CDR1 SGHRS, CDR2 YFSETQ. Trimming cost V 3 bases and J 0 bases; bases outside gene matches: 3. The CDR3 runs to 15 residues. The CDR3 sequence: CASSWDSRSGNTIYF. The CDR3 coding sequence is TGCGCCAGCAGCTGGGACAGCCGCTCTGGAAACACCATATATTTT.